This is a list of T cell receptor beta chains from one sample in a study of T cell repertoires in cytomegalovirus infection. The antigens for these receptors are not known. TCRdb used MiXCR to reprocess the reads, holding one entry per CDR3 protein. The repertoire holds approximately 340,000 distinct CDR3 sequences, under 35% seen once, with around 20% in the top ten. This specimen was cultured PBMCs, taken from culture after CMV antigen stimulation. These receptors originate from a human donor in good health (CMV status not recorded). Some clones in this sample may be carry-over from other donors' samples. The CDR3 runs from the conserved cysteine through the conserved F or W. The order of the fields is J gene, V gene, CDR3 protein.

>TRBJ1-5|TRBV6-5
CASSRGRGQPQHF
>TRBJ1-1|TRBV5-5
CASSWGTKNTEAFF
>TRBJ2-1|TRBV19
CASSARRGDEQFF
>TRBJ1-5|TRBV7-8
CASSKGGSQPQHF
>TRBJ1-5|TRBV6-1
CASTKNSNQPQHF
>TRBJ2-7|TRBV7-2
CASSFKGGPYEQYF
>TRBJ2-3|TRBV7-9
CASSKGGGVTDTQYF
>TRBJ1-3|TRBV7-2
CASSATGSSGNTIYF
>TRBJ2-2|TRBV6-5
CASSYRGTFTGELFF
>TRBJ1-2|TRBV27
CASSSFRVGNYGYTF
>TRBJ1-2|TRBV7-9
CASSSRDGNGYTF
>TRBJ2-1|TRBV6-5
CASSPYLRDNEQFF
>TRBJ2-2|TRBV10-3
CAISESQGDYTGELFF
>TRBJ2-1|TRBV6-1
CASSWGQSYNEQFF
>TRBJ1-5|TRBV5-1
CASHEGPNQPQHF
>TRBJ2-7|TRBV18
CASSPEGTGTYEQYF
>TRBJ2-5|TRBV5-8
CASSPFAGWGETQYF
>TRBJ1-1|TRBV11-1
CASSLNWGNEAFF